This T cell receptor beta chain came from a study of T cell responses to AZD1222 COVID-19 vaccine (dated by TCRdb to about 2021). Regarding the study in general: TCR sequencing covered more than 230 trial participants: approximately 200 given two doses of AZD1222 and some 25 given two doses of MenACWY control vaccine. Enrollment into the trials was organized by age into subgroups of 18-55, 56-69 and 70-plus years, and those subgroups contained 148, 28 and 57 TCR-sequenced participants, respectively.

The CDR3 regions of human TCRbeta chains were analyzed by immunosequencing. The study's processing was this. Repertoire TCRs were matched against a reference library of SARS-CoV-2-specific TCRs generated with the MIRA antigen-specificity platform. Breadth was defined as the fraction of unique TCRs that were SARS-CoV-2-associated. Depth was defined as the fraction of total T cells that were SARS-CoV-2-associated. Using the MIRA data, each spike-specific TCR was assigned both to the spike region to which the TCR was reactive and to a CD4 or CD8 class. Log10-transformed breadth and depth values were compared by one-way ANOVA with Sidak's multiple comparisons tests. This immuneACCESS table, as held by TCRdb, lists in-frame sequences with V and J called but not all clones. Of the missing ones, under half trace to an unresolved V gene in checked studies; the others have no known cause. V, J and clone size reflect that table, while D and trimming were determined from the DNA. For this sample the table gives fewer than 85,000 clones, of which 92% were detected only once. Around 7.1% of the sample is taken by the ten largest.

Remarks on this clone: No antigen is known for it. Within one base of it there is no much larger clone, and no base qualities were kept.

General findings and caveats noted by the study authors: Because no samples from the day 14 peak response were available, repertoires could be characterized only after the peak T cell response. Participants were mostly white British, with more females than males. The authors suggested clonal diversity may have been underestimated. Conclusions about previously exposed vaccinees were limited because only six AZD1222 recipients were SARS-CoV-2 seropositive at baseline. Spike-specific TCR breadth and depth rose significantly after two AZD1222 doses compared with day 0 and with MenACWY recipients. Epitopes outside the regions mutated in the B.1.351 and B.1.1.7 variants were reportedly recognized by nearly half of the unique spike-specific TCRs. In the small 56-69-year group, the increase in depth fell short of significance, most likely because of low power. The vaccine-associated CD4 TCRs covered the entire spike protein, and the dominant responses fell in regions 160-218 and 743-854.

The sample's time point, from its label and the paper: baseline before first vaccination. The label giving this sample's treatment or condition can be read as: meningococcal conjugate vaccine given as trial control. Vaccinee samples came from UK trials COV001 and COV002, including a single-blind randomized controlled phase 2/3 trial of AZD1222 (ChAdOx1 nCoV-19) in healthy adults. For TCRbeta chain sequencing, PBMC samples from trial participants were taken at day 0 and at day 28 after the second dose. The germline V gene encodes CDR1 KGHDR and CDR2 SFDVKD. The CDR3 contains 18 residues, cysteine and phenylalanine counted. Only CDR3 DNA remains: 54 bases, in frame from the first base. V and J are trimmed by 0 bases and 5 bases, and the gene matches miss 6 bases of the junction.

The chain is assembled from TRBV24-1 and TRBJ2-3, and 14 junctional nucleotides match TRBD2. Sequenced material: peripheral blood, taken on day 0 of MenACWY control vaccination. The sequence was collected from an adult in good health. The nucleotide sequence is given as TGTGCCACCAGTGATTTGCCCGGACTAGCGGGGGGTGGAGATACGCAGTATTTT. Translated, it reads CATSDLPGLAGGGDTQYF.